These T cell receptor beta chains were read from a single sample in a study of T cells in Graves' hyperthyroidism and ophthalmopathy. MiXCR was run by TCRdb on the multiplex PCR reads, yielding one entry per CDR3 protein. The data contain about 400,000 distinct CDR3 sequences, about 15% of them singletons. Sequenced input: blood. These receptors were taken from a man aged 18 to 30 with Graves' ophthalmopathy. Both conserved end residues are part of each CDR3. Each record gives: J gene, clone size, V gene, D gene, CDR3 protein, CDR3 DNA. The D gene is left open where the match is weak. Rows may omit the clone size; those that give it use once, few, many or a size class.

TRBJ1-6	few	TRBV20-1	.	CSARTGYNSPLHF	TGCAGTGCTCGGACGGGCTATAATTCACCCCTCCACTTT
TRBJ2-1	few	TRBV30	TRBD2	CAWSSGTSAPSSYNEQFF	TGTGCCTGGAGTTCGGGGACTAGCGCCCCGAGCTCCTACAATGAGCAGTTCTTC
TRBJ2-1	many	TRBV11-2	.	CASSLNGGTYNEQFF	TGTGCCAGCAGCTTAAACGGGGGAACCTACAATGAGCAGTTCTTC
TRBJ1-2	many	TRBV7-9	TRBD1	CASSLWTGTGYTF	TGTGCCAGCAGCTTATGGACAGGGACTGGCTACACCTTC
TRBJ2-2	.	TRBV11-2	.	CASNSLGSTGELFF	TGTGCCAGCAACTCCCTCGGGAGCACCGGGGAGCTGTTTTTT
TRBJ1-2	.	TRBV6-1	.	CASSEGQGTLNYGYTF	TGTGCCAGCAGTGAAGGGCAGGGGACCCTAAACTATGGCTACACCTTC
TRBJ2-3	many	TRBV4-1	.	CASSQDALVPPADTQYF	TGCGCCAGCAGCCAAGATGCCCTCGTCCCCCCAGCAGATACGCAGTATTTT
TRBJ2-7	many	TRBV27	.	CASSPSGYSYEQYF	TGTGCCAGCAGTCCAAGCGGGTACTCCTACGAGCAGTACTTC
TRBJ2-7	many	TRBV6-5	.	CASSYSREYEQYF	TGTGCCAGCAGTTACTCCAGGGAATACGAGCAGTACTTC
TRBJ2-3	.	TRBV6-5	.	CASSYPSIAGTDTQYF	TGTGCCAGCAGTTACCCTTCCATCGCAGGCACAGATACGCAGTATTTT
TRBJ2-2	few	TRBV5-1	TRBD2	CASSRGLAGAGELFF	TGCGCCAGCAGCCGAGGACTAGCGGGAGCCGGGGAGCTGTTTTTT
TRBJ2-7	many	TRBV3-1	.	CASSQGASLSYEQYF	TGTGCCAGCAGCCAAGGGGCTAGCTTATCCTACGAGCAGTACTTC
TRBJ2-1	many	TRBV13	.	CASSGTITGGEQFF	TGTGCCAGCAGCGGAACGATTACGGGTGGTGAGCAGTTCTTC
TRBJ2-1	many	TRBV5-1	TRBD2	CASSWTLAGGEQFF	TGCGCCAGCAGCTGGACCTTAGCGGGAGGTGAGCAGTTCTTC
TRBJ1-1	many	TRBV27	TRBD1	CASSLSTTGEYFF	TGTGCCAGCAGTTTATCAACGACAGGGGAATATTTCTTT
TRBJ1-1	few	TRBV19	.	CASSRGQSTEAFF	TGTGCCAGTAGTAGAGGACAGTCCACTGAAGCTTTCTTT
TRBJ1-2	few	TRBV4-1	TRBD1	CASSQAGQLNYGYTF	TGCGCCAGCAGCCAAGCGGGACAGCTTAACTATGGCTACACCTTC
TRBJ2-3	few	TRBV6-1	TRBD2	CASSENWTSGGRTDTQYF	TGTGCCAGCAGTGAAAATTGGACTAGCGGGGGTCGGACAGATACGCAGTATTTT
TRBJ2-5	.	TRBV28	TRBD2	CASSVSGGAETQYF	TGTGCCAGCAGTGTTAGCGGGGGGGCAGAGACCCAGTACTTC
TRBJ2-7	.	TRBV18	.	CASPPGTQEREQYF	TGTGCCAGCCCACCAGGGACGCAAGAAAGGGAGCAGTACTTC
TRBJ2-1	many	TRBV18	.	CASSPGESPGEQFF	TGTGCCAGCTCCCCTGGAGAGTCCCCAGGGGAGCAGTTCTTC
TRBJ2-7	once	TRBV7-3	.	CASSVHGGGNYEQYF	TGTGCCAGCAGCGTACATGGAGGGGGGAACTACGAGCAGTACTTC
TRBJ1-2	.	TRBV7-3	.	CASSLQSQGSSGYTF	TGTGCCAGCAGCCTACAGAGTCAGGGGTCATCCGGCTACACCTTC
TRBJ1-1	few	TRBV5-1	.	CASSGLGEGQTEAFF	TGCGCCAGCAGCGGCCTGGGGGAAGGGCAAACTGAAGCTTTCTTT
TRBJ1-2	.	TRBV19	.	CASTRSAGFGYGYTF	TGTGCCAGTACGAGGTCGGCAGGGTTTGGGTATGGCTACACCTTC
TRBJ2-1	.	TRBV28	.	CALATSHNEQFF	TGTGCCCTGGCGACGAGTCACAATGAGCAGTTCTTC
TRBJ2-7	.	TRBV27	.	CASSLLQPRGEQYF	TGTGCCAGCAGTTTATTACAGCCCCGAGGGGAGCAGTACTTC
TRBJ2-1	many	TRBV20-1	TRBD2	CSAPTSGGASDEQFF	TGCAGTGCTCCTACTAGCGGGGGAGCTAGCGATGAGCAGTTCTTC
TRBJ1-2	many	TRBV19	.	CAITGIHGYTF	TGTGCCATCACAGGGATCCATGGCTACACCTTC
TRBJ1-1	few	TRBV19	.	CASGDVNTEAFF	TGTGCCAGTGGGGACGTGAACACTGAAGCTTTCTTT
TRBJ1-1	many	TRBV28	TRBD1	CASSRGTGPLTEAFF	TGTGCCAGCAGCCGCGGGACAGGCCCTTTGACTGAAGCTTTCTTT
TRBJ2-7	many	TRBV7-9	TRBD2	CASSVIRTSGTSYEQYF	TGTGCCAGCAGCGTAATTCGGACTAGCGGGACTTCCTACGAGCAGTACTTC
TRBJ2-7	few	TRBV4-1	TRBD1	CASSQDGQGQGTYEQYF	TGCGCCAGCAGCCAAGATGGCCAGGGACAGGGTACCTACGAGCAGTACTTC
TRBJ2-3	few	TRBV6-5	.	CASSYSSGRGSTDTQYF	TGTGCCAGCAGTTACTCTAGTGGGAGAGGTAGCACAGATACGCAGTATTTT
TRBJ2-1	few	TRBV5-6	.	CASSLELLSYNEQFF	TGTGCCAGCAGCTTGGAACTCCTCTCCTACAATGAGCAGTTCTTC
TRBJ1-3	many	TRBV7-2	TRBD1	CASSLTRQGNGNTIYF	TGTGCCAGCAGCCTAACCAGACAGGGGAACGGAAACACCATATATTTT
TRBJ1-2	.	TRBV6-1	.	CASSGDRAGFYGYTF	TGTGCCAGCAGTGGAGACAGAGCTGGGTTTTATGGCTACACCTTC
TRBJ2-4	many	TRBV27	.	CATGIAKNIQYF	TGTGCCACCGGTATAGCCAAAAACATTCAGTACTTC
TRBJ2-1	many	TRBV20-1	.	CSARTVGGKNEQFF	TGCAGTGCTAGAACAGTAGGGGGGAAGAATGAGCAGTTCTTC
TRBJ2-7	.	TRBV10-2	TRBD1	CTSRDTGGPYEQYF	TGCACCAGCAGGGATACAGGGGGCCCCTACGAGCAGTACTTC
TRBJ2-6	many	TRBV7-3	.	CASSFSGAGANVLTF	TGTGCCAGCAGCTTTTCCGGAGCTGGGGCCAACGTCCTGACTTTC
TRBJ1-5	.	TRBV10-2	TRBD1	CASADRANQPQHF	TGCGCCAGCGCGGACAGGGCCAATCAGCCCCAGCATTTT